This T cell receptor (beta chain) was recovered during a study of cytomegalovirus exposure and HLA in healthy donors. Profiled with immunoSEQ multiplex PCR; TCRdb holds only in-frame clones, not every one. Here the sample spans some 170,000 clones, 85% to 90% being singletons. Trimming took 5 bases from V and 6 from J, leaving 12 bases between them. CDR1 is SGHTA, CDR2 FQGTGA, per germline. This CDR3 region has 13 residues. The sequenced sample consisted of PBMCs. The receptor was derived from a woman aged 30 to 39 in good health and CMV-seronegative. The rearrangement uses TRBV7-3 and TRBJ2-3, with D perhaps matching TRBD1 or TRBD2 (5 bases each). The CDR3 DNA reads as TGTGCCAGCAGCCTTGGGACGGCGGATACGCAGTATTTT. This codes for CASSLGTADTQYF.